Listed below are T cell receptor beta chains from one sample, sequenced in a study of cytomegalovirus exposure and HLA in healthy donors. Produced via immunoSEQ multiplex PCR; TCRdb's table is partial and in-frame only. The data contain about 80,000 clones, 67% of them singletons. What was sequenced was PBMCs. Receptors originate from a woman in her forties or fifties in good health and CMV-seropositive. The CDR3 runs from the conserved cysteine through the conserved F or W. The D gene is left open where the match is weak. For some rows the clone size is stated as once, few or many, or as a class when expanded; others skip it.

>-|TRBD1|TRBV18|TRBJ2-7
CASSPRDRVYEQYF
TGTGCCAGCTCACCCCGGGACAGGGTCTACGAGCAGTACTTC
>-|-|TRBV6-5|TRBJ1-2
CASSYSSGWGNYGYTF
TGTGCCAGCAGTTACTCGAGCGGGTGGGGTAACTATGGCTACACCTTC
>-|TRBD1|TRBV7-9|TRBJ1-1
CASSPKWDRLNTEAFF
TGTGCCAGCAGCCCTAAATGGGACAGACTAAACACTGAAGCTTTCTTT
>-|-|TRBV11-2|TRBJ1-4
CASSSPRGVGAWEKLFF
TGTGCCAGCAGCTCACCCAGGGGCGTGGGGGCATGGGAAAAACTGTTTTTT
>few|-|TRBV7-9|TRBJ1-3
CASSFNRDGTIYF
TGTGCCAGCAGTTTTAACAGGGACGGCACCATATATTTT
>few|-|TRBV19|TRBJ1-1
CASSITAGVGTEAFF
TGTGCCAGTAGTATAACGGCGGGGGTGGGCACTGAAGCTTTCTTT
>-|-|TRBV5-4|TRBJ1-1
CASSKDSPNTEAFF
TGTGCCAGCAGCAAGGACAGTCCCAACACTGAAGCTTTCTTT
>few|-|TRBV29-1|TRBJ2-7
CSVAGGRGEQYF
TGCAGCGTTGCAGGAGGCCGGGGGGAGCAGTACTTC
>once|-|TRBV18|TRBJ1-2
CASSPLEQDNGYTF
TGTGCCAGCTCACCACTGGAACAGGACAATGGCTACACCTTC
>-|TRBD1|TRBV9|TRBJ1-4
CASSVGGGREKLFF
TGTGCCAGCAGCGTAGGAGGGGGCCGTGAAAAACTGTTTTTT
>-|-|TRBV4-2|TRBJ1-1
CASSQEQYTEAFF
TGTGCCAGCAGCCAAGAACAGTACACTGAAGCTTTCTTT
>-|-|TRBV7-3|TRBJ2-7
CASSPSSSYEQYF
TGTGCCAGCAGCCCATCGAGCTCCTACGAGCAGTACTTC
>few|TRBD1|TRBV5-1|TRBJ1-1
CASSSTGNRFRDTEAFF
TGCGCCAGCAGCTCGACAGGGAATCGGTTTCGGGACACTGAAGCTTTCTTT
>-|TRBD1|TRBV28|TRBJ1-4
CTSSTYRGQFPRKLFF
TGTACCAGCAGTACCTACAGGGGGCAATTCCCAAGAAAACTGTTTTTT
>-|-|TRBV6-5|TRBJ2-7
CAGSASYEQYF
TGTGCCGGCAGTGCGTCCTACGAGCAGTACTTC
>-|-|TRBV5-5|TRBJ1-1
CASSLGGGTEAFF
TGTGCCAGCAGCTTAGGAGGAGGTACTGAAGCTTTCTTT
>-|-|TRBV6-1|TRBJ2-5
CASSEARVEETQYF
TGTGCCAGCAGTGAAGCGCGGGTGGAAGAGACCCAGTACTTC
>-|-|TRBV6-5|TRBJ1-1
CASSSRSSAEAFF
TGTGCCAGCAGTTCCCGCTCCAGCGCTGAAGCTTTCTTT
>-|-|TRBV25-1|TRBJ1-6
CASSEWGDSPLHF
TGTGCCAGCAGTGAATGGGGGGATTCACCCCTCCACTTT
>once|-|TRBV5-6|TRBJ2-3
CASSVLLRGDTQYF
TGTGCCAGCAGCGTCTTACTCAGGGGAGATACGCAGTATTTT
>once|TRBD1|TRBV2|TRBJ2-5
CASSTKQGLPQTQYF
TGTGCCAGCAGTACCAAACAGGGGCTCCCCCAGACCCAGTACTTC
>-|TRBD1|TRBV10-1|TRBJ1-1
CASSADRENTEAFF
TGCGCCAGCAGTGCAGACAGGGAGAACACTGAAGCTTTCTTT
>-|TRBD1|TRBV9|TRBJ2-2
CASSDDRGPNTGELFF
TGTGCCAGCAGTGACGACAGGGGTCCAAACACCGGGGAGCTGTTTTTT
>-|TRBD1|TRBV11-2|TRBJ2-7
CASSLESGQGFYEQYF
TGTGCCAGCAGCTTAGAGTCGGGACAGGGGTTCTACGAGCAGTACTTC
>-|-|TRBV27|TRBJ2-7
CASTPRGGYEQYF
TGTGCCAGCACCCCCAGGGGCGGCTACGAGCAGTACTTC
>few|-|TRBV9|TRBJ2-5
CASSVGRGRGETQYF
TGTGCCAGCAGCGTAGGAAGGGGGAGGGGAGAGACCCAGTACTTC
>-|-|TRBV9|TRBJ1-2
CASSVVRTLSYGYTF
TGTGCCAGCAGCGTAGTTCGGACACTTTCCTATGGCTACACCTTC
>-|-|TRBV5-6|TRBJ2-3
CASSFSGLNTDTQYF
TGTGCCAGCAGCTTCTCCGGACTCAACACAGATACGCAGTATTTT
>once|TRBD1|TRBV5-6|TRBJ1-5
CASSLGRGEQPQHF
TGTGCCAGCAGCTTGGGCAGGGGGGAGCAGCCCCAGCATTTT
>once|-|TRBV30|TRBJ1-1
CAWSVRMGQGAFF
TGTGCCTGGAGTGTACGGATGGGGCAGGGAGCTTTCTTT
>-|-|TRBV4-1|TRBJ1-5
CASSQVRGARFINSNQPQHF
TGCGCCAGCAGCCAAGTCAGGGGCGCCCGCTTTATTAATAGCAATCAGCCCCAGCATTTT
>-|-|TRBV21-1|TRBJ1-1
CASSPRDRRVPMNTEAFF
TGTGCCAGCAGCCCCCGGGACAGACGGGTACCCATGAACACTGAAGCTTTCTTT
>-|TRBD2|TRBV5-6|TRBJ2-3
CASSFSGGSADTQYF
TGTGCCAGCAGCTTCAGCGGGGGTTCAGCGGATACGCAGTATTTT
>-|-|TRBV2|TRBJ2-1
CASSERSEQFF
TGTGCCAGCAGTGAAAGGAGTGAGCAGTTCTTC
>-|TRBD1|TRBV5-4|TRBJ2-1
CASSFLSGTGLMNEQFF
TGTGCCAGCAGCTTCTTAAGCGGGACAGGGCTGATGAATGAGCAGTTCTTC
>-|-|TRBV6-5|TRBJ2-7
CASSYERSSYEQYF
TGTGCCAGCAGTTACGAGCGTAGCTCCTACGAGCAGTACTTC
>-|TRBD1|TRBV9|TRBJ2-5
CASSTPGGQGGETQYF
TGTGCCAGCAGCACCCCGGGGGGACAGGGAGGAGAGACCCAGTACTTC
>once|TRBD1|TRBV14|TRBJ1-2
CASSQDLRAGGGYTF
TGTGCCAGCAGCCAAGATCTAAGGGCAGGGGGTGGCTACACCTTC
>-|TRBD1|TRBV2|TRBJ1-3
CASSLNRGTGNTIYF
TGTGCCAGCAGTTTAAACAGGGGAACTGGAAACACCATATATTTT
>once|-|TRBV6-1|TRBJ1-6
CASSEAIEGDGLFSPLHF
TGTGCCAGCAGTGAAGCGATTGAGGGGGACGGCTTATTTTCACCCCTCCACTTT
>-|-|TRBV4-2|TRBJ1-1
CASSQEQLANTEAFF
TGTGCCAGCAGCCAAGAACAGTTGGCGAACACTGAAGCTTTCTTT
>-|TRBD1|TRBV14|TRBJ1-2
CASSQGRTGPSYTF
TGTGCCAGCAGCCAAGGCAGGACAGGGCCTAGCTACACCTTC
>-|TRBD1|TRBV5-1|TRBJ2-2
CASSGGTGNTGELFF
TGCGCCAGCAGTGGAGGGACAGGAAACACCGGGGAGCTGTTTTTT
>-|TRBD1|TRBV5-4|TRBJ1-6
CASSQIGTANSPLHF
TGTGCCAGCAGCCAGATAGGGACAGCTAATTCACCCCTCCACTTT
>-|TRBD1|TRBV6-6|TRBJ2-4
CASMGQPLAKNIQYF
TGTGCCAGCATGGGACAGCCTCTAGCCAAAAACATTCAGTACTTC
>-|-|TRBV7-6|TRBJ2-3
CASSLDGQVTDTQYF
TGTGCCAGCAGCTTAGATGGGCAGGTTACAGATACGCAGTATTTT
>few|-|TRBV25-1|TRBJ1-5
CASSDRGDSNQPQHF
TGTGCCAGCAGTGACAGAGGAGATAGCAATCAGCCCCAGCATTTT
>-|TRBD1|TRBV19|TRBJ1-2
CASSIFTTGGLDYGYTF
TGTGCCAGTAGTATCTTCACGACAGGGGGGTTGGACTATGGCTACACCTTC
>-|TRBD1|TRBV5-6|TRBJ2-1
CASSFPTGGYNEQFF
TGTGCCAGCAGCTTTCCGACAGGGGGTTACAATGAGCAGTTCTTC
>-|TRBD1|TRBV7-6|TRBJ1-2
CASSSGTGPGYGYTF
TGTGCCAGCAGTTCAGGGACAGGCCCGGGCTATGGCTACACCTTC
>-|-|TRBV27|TRBJ1-2
CASSIGGNGYTF
TGTGCCAGCAGTATCGGAGGGAATGGCTACACCTTC
>-|TRBD2|TRBV10-3|TRBJ2-3
CAISATPSGGTDTQYF
TGTGCCATCAGTGCCACCCCTAGCGGGGGGACAGATACGCAGTATTTT
>-|-|TRBV30|TRBJ1-1
CAWSGSSGGEAFF
TGTGCCTGGAGCGGGTCTTCTGGAGGTGAAGCTTTCTTT